The next 30 T cell receptor beta chains were all read from a single sample in a study of T cell changes during pregnancy in multiple sclerosis. Using immunoSEQ multiplex PCR, the repertoire was profiled, and TCRdb retains in-frame clones only, with some absent. Altogether tens of thousands of clones are present, under 95% being singletons, with the ten largest covering 0.52%. The source was CD4+ T cells from peripheral blood mononuclear cells, collected in the third trimester of pregnancy. These receptors all come from a female donor with multiple sclerosis, enrolled in a pregnancy study.

This chain connects TRBV4-1 to TRBJ1-4; D is possibly TRBD1 (6 bases). V lost 7 bases, J lost 3 bases, and 21 bases lay in between. Germline CDR1 and CDR2: MGHRA and YSYEKL. CDR3 size: 17 residues. In DNA, the CDR3 is TGCGCCAGCACTCCCGAGCCAGGGGAAGTGGCTAATGAAAAACTGTTTTTT. This encodes CASTPEPGEVANEKLFF.

This sequence joins TRBV5-1 and TRBJ2-7, with D tentatively TRBD2 (5 bases). Germline V gives CDR1 SGHRS, CDR2 YFSETQ. The V end lost 3 bases, the J end lost 4 bases, and 11 bases lay between the germline ends. The CDR3 is 13 residues long. The CDR3 here is CASSSNTGYEQYF. Written as DNA, the CDR3 is TGCGCCAGCAGCTCAAACACGGGGTACGAGCAGTACTTC.

V gene TRBV30 combines with J gene TRBJ1-5; D call uncertain. The CDR3 runs to 13 residues. V shed 5 bases and J shed 7 bases, with 15 bases lying between them. CDR1 is GTSNPN and CDR2 is SVGIG in the germline V gene (reference sequence). The CDR3 region is CAWGLGGIQPQHF. The DNA of the CDR3 is TGTGCCTGGGGGCTGGGAGGGATACAGCCCCAGCATTTT. The whole variable domain, remainder taken from reference TRBV30 and TRBJ1-5, is SQTIHQWPATLVQPVGSPLSLECTVEGTSNPNLYWYRQAAGRGLQLLFYSVGIGQISSEVPQNLSASRPQDRQFILSSKKLLLSDSGFYLCAWGLGGIQPQHFGDGTRLSIL.

J is TRBJ2-3 and V is TRBV27; 10 bases line up with TRBD2. The CDR3 covers 14 residues. V lost 6 bases, J lost 7 bases, and 7 bases stayed unmatched. Per the germline V gene, CDR1 is MNHEY and CDR2 is SMNVEV (reference sequence). The CDR3 loop reads CASRDLAGANTQYF. DNA for the CDR3: TGTGCCAGCAGAGACCTAGCGGGAGCCAATACGCAGTATTTT.

This chain joins TRBV30 and TRBJ2-7; 9 positions match TRBD1. The ends lost 3 bases at V and 5 bases at J; junction bases unmatched: 2. CDR3 length equals 12 residues. Germline CDR1 is GTSNPN and CDR2 is SVGIG (reference sequence). CDR3 bases: TGTGCCTGGAGAAGGACAGGGGACGAGCAGTACTTC. It encodes CAWRRTGDEQYF.

The rearrangement links TRBV29-1 to TRBJ2-1, with D maybe TRBD1 (6 bases). The CDR3 is 11 residues long. The V end lost 6 bases, the J end lost 7 bases, and 10 bases lay between the germline ends. Germline values: CDR1 SQVTM, CDR2 ANQGSEA. The CDR3 DNA sequence: TGCAGCGTAGGACAGTTGAATGAGCAGTTCTTC. This translates into CSVGQLNEQFF.

V is TRBV28 and J is TRBJ2-1, with no clear D. The CDR3 contains 17 residues. Germline CDR1 MDHEN, CDR2 SYDVKM. The germline V and J ends were trimmed by 4 bases and 3 bases, with 19 bases remaining between them. The CDR3 protein is CASSYPDPFSGYNEQFF. The DNA for the CDR3 is TGTGCCAGCAGTTACCCTGATCCCTTCTCGGGCTACAATGAGCAGTTCTTC. Full variable domain (outside the CDR3, taken from reference TRBV28 and TRBJ2-1): DVKVTQSSRYLVKRTGEKVFLECVQDMDHENMFWYRQDPGLGLRLIYFSYDVKMKEKGDIPEGYSVSREKKERFSLILESASTNQTSMYLCASSYPDPFSGYNEQFFGPGTRLTVL.

The V gene is TRBV6-7, the J gene TRBJ2-7, with 7 bases fitting TRBD1. TRBV6-7 is an ORF, and what it does is uncertain. With V trimmed by 0 bases and J by 3 bases, 5 bases remained unmatched. The CDR3 is 15 amino acids. Written as DNA, the CDR3 is TGTGCCAGCAGTTACTCGTGTAGGGGGCTCTACGAGCAGTACTTC. Amino acids: CASSYSCRGLYEQYF.

The CDR3 coding sequence is TGCGCCAGCAGCCCCCGCCGACTAGGGTTTTCCGAGACCCAGTACTTC. Its translation is CASSPRRLGFSETQYF. This chain connects TRBV5-1 to TRBJ2-5; maybe TRBD2 (6 bases). Germline V gene data show CDR1 as SGHRS and CDR2 as YFSETQ. CDR3 size: 16 residues. Trimming cost V 4 bases and J 5 bases, with 21 bases left between them. The entire variable domain, with the rest obtained from reference TRBV5-1 and TRBJ2-5, is as follows: KAGVTQTPRYLIKTRGQQVTLSCSPISGHRSVSWYQQTPGQGLQFLFEYFSETQRNKGNFPGRFSGRQFSNSRSEMNVSTLELGDSALYLCASSPRRLGFSETQYFGPGTRLLVL.

The chain recombines TRBV6-5 with TRBJ2-7; tentative D call: TRBD2 (5 bases). Trimming removed 6 bases from V and 1 base from J, with 10 bases in between. The germline V gene has CDR1 MNHEY and CDR2 SVGAGI. The CDR3 length is 13 residues. The DNA for the CDR3 is TGTGCCAGCAGACAAGACTATTCCTACGAGCAGTACTTC. Encoded protein: CASRQDYSYEQYF.

The rearrangement uses TRBV9 and TRBJ2-7; 8 bases are shared with TRBD1. The CDR3 contains 15 residues. The germline CDR1 and CDR2 sequences are SGDLS and YYNGEE. With V trimmed by 3 bases and J by 5 bases, 10 bases remained unmatched. CDR3 amino acids: CASSATGATTHEQYF. DNA for the CDR3: TGTGCCAGCAGCGCGACAGGGGCGACTACCCACGAGCAGTACTTC. The full variable domain, with the rest looked up from reference TRBV9 and TRBJ2-7, is DSGVTQTPKHLITATGQRVTLRCSPRSGDLSVYWYQQSLDQGLQFLIQYYNGEERAKGNILERFSAQQFPDLHSELNLSSLELGDSALYFCASSATGATTHEQYFGPGTRLTVT.

The gene calls are TRBV27 and TRBJ2-1; 8 nucleotides match TRBD2. Germline CDR1 is MNHEY and CDR2 is SMNVEV (reference sequence). The ends lost 8 bases at V and 4 bases at J; junction bases unmatched: 7. CDR3 length: 14 amino acids. CDR3 residues: CASSGGEAYNEQFF. Here the CDR3 DNA reads TGTGCCAGCTCGGGGGGGGAGGCGTACAATGAGCAGTTCTTC.

A single count supports this clone. This chain joins TRBV6-1 and TRBJ2-1; TRBD2 matches at 12 bases. The CDR3 is 17 residues long. With V trimmed by 2 bases and J by 3 bases, 5 bases remained unmatched. Per the germline V gene, CDR1 is MNHNS and CDR2 is SASEGT. The CDR3 protein is CASSEIGLAGFYNEQFF. As DNA, the CDR3 is TGTGCCAGCAGTGAAATCGGACTAGCGGGGTTCTACAATGAGCAGTTCTTC.

The chain carries TRBV2 and TRBJ1-1; D ambiguous. Germline V gene sequence: CDR1 SNHLY, CDR2 FYNNEI. This CDR3 is 14 amino acids long. V was pared by 7 bases and J by 1 base, with 13 bases between. DNA for the CDR3: TGTGCCAGCAACATGATGTCAGGGAACACTGAAGCTTTCTTT. Protein: CASNMMSGNTEAFF.

This clone was observed a single time. V gene TRBV27 combines with J gene TRBJ2-3; 7 bases line up with TRBD2. CDR1 and CDR2 from the germline V gene are MNHEY and SMNVEV (reference sequence). This CDR3 region has 17 residues. With V trimmed by 6 bases and J by 2 bases, 14 bases remained unmatched. The CDR3 loop reads CASSSPTTAGNTDTQYF. The CDR3 DNA reads TGTGCCAGCAGCTCCCCCACCACAGCGGGAAACACAGATACGCAGTATTTT.

The chain has TRBV21-1 and TRBJ2-4; the DNA was not compared with TRBD2, the D call given in the table. TRBV21-1 is a documented pseudogene. The CDR3 is made up of 19 amino acids. The CDR3 nucleotides are TGTGCCAGCAGCAAAGGGGAAGGGAGGCCAGCTTCGGCCAAAAACATTCAGTACTTC. Protein: CASSKGEGRPASAKNIQYF.

The chain joins TRBV27 to TRBJ2-7; D not resolved. With 7 bases removed from V and 4 bases from J, the gap between germline ends came to 14 bases. The CDR3 totals 13 residues. From germline, CDR1 is MNHEY and CDR2 SMNVEV (reference sequence). In nucleotides, the CDR3 is TGTGCCAGCAAGAATCCGGGTGGTTACGAGCAGTACTTC. Translated: CASKNPGGYEQYF.

The chain combines TRBV28 with TRBJ1-3; TRBD1 aligns across 8 bases. This CDR3 spans 17 amino acids. Trimming cost V 5 bases and J 0 bases; bases outside gene matches: 9. Per germline, CDR1 MDHEN and CDR2 SYDVKM. The CDR3 is CASSGWTGLSSGNTIYF. The CDR3 DNA is TGTGCCAGCAGTGGCTGGACAGGGTTGAGCTCTGGAAACACCATATATTTT.

J is TRBJ2-6 and V is TRBV14; TRBD1 might be the D (6 bases). The V gene lost 2 bases and the J gene lost 0 bases, with 8 bases spanning the gap. The CDR3 spans 16 residues. Germline-derived CDR1 and CDR2 are SGHDN and FVKESK. The CDR3 DNA reads as TGTGCCAGCAGCCAAAAGGACAGCTCTGGGGCCAACGTCCTGACTTTC. Its translation: CASSQKDSSGANVLTF.

V is TRBV28 and J is TRBJ2-7, with 10 bases identical to TRBD1. The CDR3 covers 15 residues. The V gene's germline CDR1 is MDHEN and CDR2 SYDVKM. V lost 8 bases to trimming and J lost 7 bases; unmatched junction nucleotides: 14. The CDR3 reads CASSGAGTGVGEQYF. CDR3 DNA: TGTGCCAGCTCGGGGGCAGGGACAGGGGTTGGGGAGCAGTACTTC.

The chain carries TRBV7-8 and TRBJ2-7; perhaps TRBD2 as D (5 bases). This CDR3 comprises 14 residues. The germline V and J ends were trimmed by 1 base and 3 bases, with 10 bases remaining between them. Germline CDR1 and CDR2: SGHVS and FQNEAQ. CDR3 loop: CASSLGLQNYEQYF. The CDR3 nucleotides are TGTGCCAGCAGCTTAGGACTACAAAACTACGAGCAGTACTTC. Combining the CDR3 with reference TRBV7-8 and TRBJ2-7 gives the whole variable domain GAGVSQSPRYKVAKRGQDVALRCDPISGHVSLFWYQQALGQGPEFLTYFQNEAQLDKSGLPSDRFFAERPEGSVSTLKIQRTQQEDSAVYLCASSLGLQNYEQYFGPGTRLTVT.

This sequence joins TRBV5-4 and TRBJ2-5, with 9 bases aligning to TRBD1. Germline CDR1 is SGHNT and CDR2 is YYREEE (reference sequence). This CDR3 region has 14 residues. J gave up 3 bases and V 2 bases, and 2 bases lay outside the gene matches. CDR3 protein: CASSLQGAEETQYF. DNA for the CDR3: TGTGCCAGCAGCTTACAGGGGGCAGAAGAGACCCAGTACTTC.

This clone appeared a few times. V is TRBV30 and J is TRBJ1-1, with 7 bases lining up with TRBD1. Germline values: CDR1 GTSNPN, CDR2 SVGIG (reference sequence). The CDR3 has 15 amino acids. Trimming removed 0 bases from V and 4 bases from J; junction bases left unmatched: 8. The CDR3, as DNA: TGTGCCTGGAGTGTACTTGACAGGGAAGGCACTGAAGCTTTCTTT. Translation gives CAWSVLDREGTEAFF.

This chain connects TRBV27 to TRBJ2-5; D not certain. This CDR3 contains 10 residues. V was cut by 8 bases and J by 2 bases, with 3 bases left in between. Germline CDR1 reads MNHEY; CDR2 reads SMNVEV (reference sequence). CDR3 DNA: TGTGCCAGCCTACAAGAGACCCAGTACTTC. Translated, it gives CASLQETQYF.

The chain joins TRBV19 to TRBJ1-2; no firm D call. Germline values: CDR1 LNHDA, CDR2 SQIVND (reference sequence). The CDR3 runs to 16 residues. V lost 4 bases, J lost 6 bases, and 21 bases lay in between. CDR3 DNA sequence: TGTGCCAGTAGTACAGTTCCCGGGTCCCGGGGTCATGGCTACACCTTC. Its translation: CASSTVPGSRGHGYTF.

The CDR3 DNA reads as TGCAGCGTTGATGGTGGAGGGACAGGGAAAAACATTCAGTACTTC. This encodes CSVDGGGTGKNIQYF. This rearrangement joins TRBV29-1 to TRBJ2-4; TRBD1 matches 9 bases. With 3 bases clipped from V and 4 bases from J, the junction kept 7 bases outside the gene matches. The CDR3 runs to 15 residues. The germline V gene encodes CDR1 SQVTM and CDR2 ANQGSEA.

This sequence joins TRBV6-5 and TRBJ2-1; no firm D call. The CDR3 is 11 residues long. Trimming removed 6 bases at V and 7 bases at J, with 7 bases between. The germline V gene has CDR1 MNHEY and CDR2 SVGAGI. The CDR3 sequence is CASSRGNEQFF. CDR3 bases: TGTGCCAGCAGCCGAGGAAATGAGCAGTTCTTC.

The rearrangement links TRBV4-1 to TRBJ2-2; no clear D. This CDR3 is built from 13 residues. CDR1 MGHRA and CDR2 YSYEKL come from the germline V gene. V was pared by 8 bases and J by 3 bases, with 10 bases between. This CDR3 is CASGPTHTGELFF. The CDR3, as DNA: TGCGCCAGCGGGCCAACTCACACCGGGGAGCTGTTTTTT.

The rearrangement uses TRBV5-4 and TRBJ1-2; perhaps TRBD1 as D (5 bases). Germline loops: CDR1 SGHNT, CDR2 YYREEE (reference sequence). This CDR3 contains 11 residues. CDR3 region: CAMGLGYGYTF. The DNA of the CDR3 is TGTGCTATGGGGCTGGGCTATGGCTACACCTTC. The complete variable domain, with remaining parts taken from reference TRBV5-4 and TRBJ1-2, reads ETGVTQSPTHLIKTRGQQVTLRCSSQSGHNTVSWYQQALGQGPQFIFQYYREEENGRGNFPPRFSGLQFPNYSSELNVNALELDDSALYLCAMGLGYGYTFGSGTRLTVV.

The chain joins TRBV5-4 to TRBJ2-1; D may be TRBD2 (5 bases). Germline V gives CDR1 SGHNT, CDR2 YYREEE (reference sequence). There are 15 residues in the CDR3. The V end was cut by 6 bases, the J end by 6 bases, with 19 bases between. CDR3 in amino acids: CASKIWNRGSNEQFF. CDR3 coding DNA: TGTGCCAGCAAGATTTGGAATCGGGGTAGCAATGAGCAGTTCTTC.